This entry lists 11 T cell receptor beta chains sequenced from one sample in a study of beta chain features in type 1 diabetes. Study observations and caveats: Significant though moderate, a shortening of TCRB CDR3s appeared in all four CD4+ subsets of Type 1 diabetes patients.

Investigators reverse transcribed all isolated RNA, so they sequenced expressed TCRB transcripts. Produced via immunoSEQ multiplex PCR; TCRdb's table is partial and in-frame only. The sample holds about 340,000 clones, roughly 13% seen once. What these receptors recognize is not known. Source material: naive CD4+ T cells from blood. The receptor source for this set is a woman aged 18-30 years with type 1 diabetes.

This clone was counted only a few times. This rearrangement joins TRBV2 to TRBJ2-7, with D tentatively TRBD1 (6 bases). The CDR3 is 13 residues long. V dropped 8 bases and J dropped 0 bases, with 11 bases sitting between them. Germline V gene lookup returns CDR1 SNHLY and CDR2 FYNNEI. The CDR3 region is CASRRQDSYEQYV. CDR3 DNA: TGTGCCAGCCGACGACAGGACTCCTACGAGCAGTACGTC.

This clone was counted a few times. The gene calls are TRBV7-9 and TRBJ2-5; D might be TRBD1 (6 bases). Germline values: CDR1 SEHNR, CDR2 FQNEAQ (reference sequence). The length of the CDR3 is 15 residues. Trimming removed 5 bases from V and 5 bases from J, with 18 bases in between. In DNA form, the CDR3 reads TGTGCCAGCAGCCAAACCACAGGGTTCAGGGAGACCCAGTACTTC. Its translation: CASSQTTGFRETQYF.

This clone was detected a few times. The V gene is TRBV7-2, the J gene TRBJ2-3; 10 bases agree with TRBD2. Germline lookup yields CDR1 SGHTA and CDR2 FQGNSA. CDR3 length equals 15 residues. With V trimmed by 8 bases and J by 3 bases, 8 bases remained unmatched. The chain's CDR3 is CASGGLAAMTDTQYF. The DNA for the CDR3 is TGTGCCAGCGGTGGACTAGCGGCGATGACAGATACGCAGTATTTT.

DNA of the CDR3: TGTGCCACCCCCGGGACAACTTACGAGCAGTACTTC. This translates into CATPGTTYEQYF. V usage is TRBV15 and J usage is TRBJ2-7; weak D call: TRBD1 (6 bases). This CDR3 is 12 amino acids long. Between the trimmed V and J ends, which lost 8 bases and 4 bases, there was a span of 12 bases. Germline values: CDR1 LNHNV, CDR2 YYDKDF (reference sequence). Full variable domain (rest looked up from reference TRBV15 and TRBJ2-7): DAMVIQNPRYQVTQFGKPVTLSCSQTLNHNVMYWYQQKSSQAPKLLFHYYDKDFNNEADTPDNFQSRRPNTSFCFLDIRSPGLGDTAMYLCATPGTTYEQYFGPGTRLTVT.

The rearrangement joins TRBV7-9 to TRBJ2-3; perhaps TRBD1 as D (5 bases). Germline loops: CDR1 SEHNR, CDR2 FQNEAQ (reference sequence). The CDR3 extends over 14 amino acids. V gave up 6 bases and J gave up 2 bases, with 12 bases separating them. The CDR3 is CASSAMGHTDTQYF. DNA for the CDR3: TGTGCCAGCAGTGCTATGGGGCACACAGATACGCAGTATTTT. Full variable domain (rest looked up from reference TRBV7-9 and TRBJ2-3): DTGVSQNPRHKITKRGQNVTFRCDPISEHNRLYWYRQTLGQGPEFLTYFQNEAQLEKSRLLSDRFSAERPKGSFSTLEIQRTEQGDSAMYLCASSAMGHTDTQYFGPGTRLTVL.

The gene calls are TRBV2 and TRBJ2-5, with 13 bases aligning to TRBD2. V shed 3 bases and J 3 bases; nucleotides not matched to a gene: 7. Germline lookup yields CDR1 SNHLY and CDR2 FYNNEI. The CDR3 has 17 residues. This CDR3 reads CASSDIPGLAGKETQYF. The CDR3 coding sequence is TGTGCCAGCAGTGACATTCCGGGACTAGCGGGGAAAGAGACCCAGTACTTC. Combining the CDR3 with reference TRBV2 and TRBJ2-5 gives the whole variable domain EPEVTQTPSHQVTQMGQEVILRCVPISNHLYFYWYRQILGQKVEFLVSFYNNEISEKSEIFDDQFSVERPDGSNFTLKIRSTKLEDSAMYFCASSDIPGLAGKETQYFGPGTRLLVL.

In DNA form, the CDR3 reads TGTGCCAGCAGCCGTCTAGGAGGATTTAACTATGGCTACACCTTC. Amino acids: CASSRLGGFNYGYTF. The chain links TRBV7-9 to TRBJ1-2; D unresolved. CDR1 and CDR2 from the germline V gene are SEHNR and FQNEAQ (reference sequence). This CDR3 has 15 residues. Trimming left V 5 bases short and J 1 base short, with 14 bases between. The full variable domain, completed using reference TRBV7-9 and TRBJ1-2, is DTGVSQNPRHKITKRGQNVTFRCDPISEHNRLYWYRQTLGQGPEFLTYFQNEAQLEKSRLLSDRFSAERPKGSFSTLEIQRTEQGDSAMYLCASSRLGGFNYGYTFGSGTRLTVV.

On this clone: The same CDR3 also results from other DNA sequences found in this sample. The V gene is TRBV28, the J gene TRBJ2-1, with TRBD1 identical over 9 bases. The CDR3 is 16 amino acids. Germline CDR1 is MDHEN and CDR2 is SYDVKM. The junction had 2 bases not matched to a gene; V was cut back by 1 base and J by 1 base. CDR3 sequence (DNA): TGTGCCAGCAGTTTATCGGGACAGGGATCCTACAATGAGCAGTTCTTC. Translating gives CASSLSGQGSYNEQFF.

This clone turned up a few times. The V call is TRBV5-1, the J call TRBJ1-1; no firm D call. The V end lost 2 bases, the J end lost 1 base, and 9 bases lay between the germline ends. The CDR3 loop spans 14 amino acids. Germline V gene lookup returns CDR1 SGHRS and CDR2 YFSETQ. CDR3 in amino acids: CASSFSSANTEAFF. CDR3 DNA: TGCGCCAGCAGCTTTTCGAGCGCGAACACTGAAGCTTTCTTT.

The chain employs TRBV11-2 and TRBJ1-5; D call uncertain. Germline CDR1 and CDR2: SGHAT and FQNNGV. The V end lost 1 base, the J end lost 1 base, and 8 bases lay between the germline ends. This CDR3 is 15 amino acids long. CDR3 nucleotides: TGTGCCAGCAGCTTAGGACTGGTGAGCAATCAGCCCCAGCATTTT. Translated: CASSLGLVSNQPQHF.

This clone was observed a handful of times. V and J are TRBV11-2 and TRBJ2-4; no clear D gene. Germline CDR1 and CDR2: SGHAT and FQNNGV. CDR3 length: 14 residues. V lost 1 base and J lost 3, with 7 bases in between. The DNA of the CDR3 is TGTGCCAGCAGCTTAGTGGGCAGCAAAAACATTCAGTACTTC. It translates to CASSLVGSKNIQYF.